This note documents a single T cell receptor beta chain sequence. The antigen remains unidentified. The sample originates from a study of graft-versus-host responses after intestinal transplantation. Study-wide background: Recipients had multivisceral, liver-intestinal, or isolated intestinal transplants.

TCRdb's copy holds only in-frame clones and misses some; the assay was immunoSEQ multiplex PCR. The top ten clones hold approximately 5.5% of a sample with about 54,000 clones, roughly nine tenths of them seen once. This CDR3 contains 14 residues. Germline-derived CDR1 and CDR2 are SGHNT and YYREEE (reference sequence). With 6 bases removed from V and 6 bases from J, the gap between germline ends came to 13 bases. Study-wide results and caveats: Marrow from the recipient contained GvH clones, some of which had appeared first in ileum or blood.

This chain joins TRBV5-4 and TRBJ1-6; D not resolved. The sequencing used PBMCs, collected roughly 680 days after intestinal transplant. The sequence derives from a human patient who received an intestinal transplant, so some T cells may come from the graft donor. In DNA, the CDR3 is TGTGCCAGCACCCTACAAGGTTCTAATTCACCCCTCCACTTT. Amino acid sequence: CASTLQGSNSPLHF.